These T cell receptor beta chains were read from a single sample in a study of cytomegalovirus exposure and HLA in healthy donors. Sequencing used immunoSEQ multiplex PCR; TCRdb keeps in-frame clones, though not all of them. The table shows 75,000 to 100,000 clones, with approximately 80% occurring only once. Sequences were obtained from PBMCs. These TCRs come from a man in his sixties in good health and CMV-seropositive. The CDR3 runs from the conserved cysteine through the conserved F or W. Each record gives: V gene, J gene, clone size, D gene, CDR3 DNA, CDR3 protein. D genes are given only for firm matches. The size field is filled for only some rows; it gives once, few, many or a size class.

>TRBV27|TRBJ1-6|NA|NA
TGTGCCAGCAGTCCATATAATTCACCCCTCCACTTT
CASSPYNSPLHF
>TRBV5-4|TRBJ2-4|NA|TRBD1
TGTGCCAGCAGCAGAGACAGGGTGGGAAACATTCAGTACTTC
CASSRDRVGNIQYF
>TRBV10-3|TRBJ2-5|NA|TRBD2
TGTGCCATCAGCTTACTAGCGGGGGTAGAGACCCAGTACTTC
CAISLLAGVETQYF
>TRBV28|TRBJ2-1|NA|NA
TGTGCCAGCAGTTTAATGAGATACTCCTACAATGAGCAGTTCTTC
CASSLMRYSYNEQFF
>TRBV9|TRBJ2-2|NA|NA
TGTGCCAGCAGCCGCGGCGAGGGGAGGAGAACCGGGGAGCTGTTTTTT
CASSRGEGRRTGELFF
>TRBV6-1|TRBJ2-7|few|TRBD1
TGTGCCAGCAGTGTGGACAGGGGTTCCTACGAGCAGTACTTC
CASSVDRGSYEQYF
>TRBV6-1|TRBJ2-6|NA|NA
TGTGCCAGCAGTGAAGTTTGGCCCAGGTTCTCTGGGGCCAACGTCCTGACTTTC
CASSEVWPRFSGANVLTF
>TRBV11-3|TRBJ2-3|NA|TRBD2
TGTGCCAGCAGCGCCTCCGGGACTAGCGGGGACCGCACAGATACGCAGTATTTT
CASSASGTSGDRTDTQYF
>TRBV30|TRBJ2-1|once|TRBD2
TGTGCCTGGAGTCGAGCCACACCTAGCGGGGGGGTCCAGTTCTTC
CAWSRATPSGGVQFF
>TRBV28|TRBJ1-3|NA|NA
TGTGCCAGCAGTTTAGGGGGGTTCTCTGGAAACACCATATATTTT
CASSLGGFSGNTIYF
>TRBV30|TRBJ2-5|NA|TRBD1
TGTGCCTGGAGTGTATCTGCAGGGGGCGTGAAGACCCAGTACTTC
CAWSVSAGGVKTQYF
>TRBV27|TRBJ1-1|NA|TRBD1
TGTGCCAGCAGTTTAGGACAGGGGTTTGGTACTGAAGCTTTCTTT
CASSLGQGFGTEAFF
>TRBV7-9|TRBJ1-2|NA|TRBD1
TGTGCCAGCAGCTCGACAGGGGGCTATGGCTACACCTTC
CASSSTGGYGYTF
>TRBV4-2|TRBJ2-5|NA|TRBD2
TGTGCCAGCAGCCAAGAGGGGGGTAGCGGGATGAGTCAAGAGACCCAGTACTTC
CASSQEGGSGMSQETQYF
>TRBV30|TRBJ2-3|NA|NA
TGTGCCTCAGAGGCGAGCGCGGCTGTAGATACGCAGTATTTT
CASEASAAVDTQYF
>TRBV5-1|TRBJ1-2|NA|NA
TGCGCCAGCAGCTTGGTAGGGGACTACGGCTACACCTTC
CASSLVGDYGYTF
>TRBV28|TRBJ2-6|once|NA
TGTGCCAGCAGTTTGGGGGGGCCCTTAAACTCTGGGGCCAACGTCCTGACTTTC
CASSLGGPLNSGANVLTF
>TRBV4-3|TRBJ1-1|NA|TRBD1
TGCGCCAGCAGCCAAGATGGGGGATGGACAGGGGTGAACACTGAAGCTTTCTTT
CASSQDGGWTGVNTEAFF
>TRBV4-2|TRBJ1-2|NA|NA
TGTGCCAGCAGCCAGCCGGACAGCATTGGCTACACCTTC
CASSQPDSIGYTF
>TRBV27|TRBJ1-1|NA|NA
TGTGCCAGCACCCCCGGAGGTTTGAACACTGAAGCTTTCTTT
CASTPGGLNTEAFF
>TRBV14|TRBJ1-1|NA|TRBD1
TGTGCCAGCAGCCCTAGCCGGGACAGGGGGTCGGTCACTGAAGCTTTCTTT
CASSPSRDRGSVTEAFF
>TRBV28|TRBJ2-2|once|TRBD2
TGTGCCAGCAGTTTGGAGCGGGGAATTATCGGGGAGCTGTTTTTT
CASSLERGIIGELFF
>TRBV5-6|TRBJ2-4|NA|NA
TGTGCCAGCAGCTCCCTGACGAGGGTTGCCAAAAACATTCAGTACTTC
CASSSLTRVAKNIQYF
>TRBV25-1|TRBJ2-7|NA|TRBD1
TGTGCCAGCACCAAAGAGGTTGGGACAGGGGCCTACGAGCAGTACTTC
CASTKEVGTGAYEQYF
>TRBV6-1|TRBJ1-3|NA|NA
TGTGCCAGCAGTGAGTCCGGGTACTCTGGAAACACCATATATTTT
CASSESGYSGNTIYF
>TRBV7-9|TRBJ2-5|NA|NA
TGTGCCAGCAGCTTCCCCCCCCGAGAGACCCAGTACTTC
CASSFPPRETQYF
>TRBV6-1|TRBJ2-5|NA|NA
TGTGCCAGCAGTAAGGACAGCTTTCTTGAGTACTTC
CASSKDSFLEYF
>TRBV29-1|TRBJ2-3|NA|NA
TGCAGCGACCTTAGACAGTCGGATACGCAGTATTTT
CSDLRQSDTQYF
>TRBV7-9|TRBJ1-4|NA|NA
TGTGCCAGCAGCTTAGTCCAGGGTGCTAATGAAAAACTGTTTTTT
CASSLVQGANEKLFF
>TRBV7-8|TRBJ2-7|NA|TRBD2
TGTGCCAGCAGCTTAGTAGACGGACTAGCGGTTACCTACGAGCAGTACTTC
CASSLVDGLAVTYEQYF
>TRBV4-1|TRBJ1-5|once|TRBD1
TGCGCCAGCAGCAGGGGACAGGGAGTTGGTCAGCCCCAGCATTTT
CASSRGQGVGQPQHF
>TRBV6-5|TRBJ2-2|NA|TRBD1
TGTGCCAGCAGTCCGACAGGGGACACCGGGGAGCTGTTTTTT
CASSPTGDTGELFF